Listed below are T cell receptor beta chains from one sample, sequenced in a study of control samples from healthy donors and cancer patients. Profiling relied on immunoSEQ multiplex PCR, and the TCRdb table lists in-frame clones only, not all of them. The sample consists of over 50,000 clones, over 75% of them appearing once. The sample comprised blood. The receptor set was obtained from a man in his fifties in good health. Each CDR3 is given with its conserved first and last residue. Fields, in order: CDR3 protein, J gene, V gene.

CDR3: CASSLIGNTGELFF; J: TRBJ2-2; V: TRBV4-2
CDR3: CSVSSGSALDTQYF; J: TRBJ2-3; V: TRBV29-1
CDR3: CASSLNFSGTYEQYF; J: TRBJ2-7; V: TRBV7-3
CDR3: CASSRETDTQYF; J: TRBJ2-3; V: TRBV5-4
CDR3: CASSQDGPGWRGYTF; J: TRBJ1-2; V: TRBV4-3
CDR3: CASSSQGEQYF; J: TRBJ2-7; V: TRBV7-9
CDR3: CASRSAGLGTEAFF; J: TRBJ1-1; V: TRBV2
CDR3: CASSPELYNEQFF; J: TRBJ2-1; V: TRBV12-3/TRBV12-4
CDR3: CARILNSTGGYTF; J: TRBJ1-2; V: TRBV5-1
CDR3: CASSLVQGETEAFF; J: TRBJ1-1; V: TRBV7-2
CDR3: CSVILGSEQFF; J: TRBJ2-1; V: TRBV29-1
CDR3: CASSFSPGRGNEQFF; J: TRBJ2-1; V: TRBV28
CDR3: CASSLNGREEQLF; J: TRBJ2-7; V: TRBV5-1